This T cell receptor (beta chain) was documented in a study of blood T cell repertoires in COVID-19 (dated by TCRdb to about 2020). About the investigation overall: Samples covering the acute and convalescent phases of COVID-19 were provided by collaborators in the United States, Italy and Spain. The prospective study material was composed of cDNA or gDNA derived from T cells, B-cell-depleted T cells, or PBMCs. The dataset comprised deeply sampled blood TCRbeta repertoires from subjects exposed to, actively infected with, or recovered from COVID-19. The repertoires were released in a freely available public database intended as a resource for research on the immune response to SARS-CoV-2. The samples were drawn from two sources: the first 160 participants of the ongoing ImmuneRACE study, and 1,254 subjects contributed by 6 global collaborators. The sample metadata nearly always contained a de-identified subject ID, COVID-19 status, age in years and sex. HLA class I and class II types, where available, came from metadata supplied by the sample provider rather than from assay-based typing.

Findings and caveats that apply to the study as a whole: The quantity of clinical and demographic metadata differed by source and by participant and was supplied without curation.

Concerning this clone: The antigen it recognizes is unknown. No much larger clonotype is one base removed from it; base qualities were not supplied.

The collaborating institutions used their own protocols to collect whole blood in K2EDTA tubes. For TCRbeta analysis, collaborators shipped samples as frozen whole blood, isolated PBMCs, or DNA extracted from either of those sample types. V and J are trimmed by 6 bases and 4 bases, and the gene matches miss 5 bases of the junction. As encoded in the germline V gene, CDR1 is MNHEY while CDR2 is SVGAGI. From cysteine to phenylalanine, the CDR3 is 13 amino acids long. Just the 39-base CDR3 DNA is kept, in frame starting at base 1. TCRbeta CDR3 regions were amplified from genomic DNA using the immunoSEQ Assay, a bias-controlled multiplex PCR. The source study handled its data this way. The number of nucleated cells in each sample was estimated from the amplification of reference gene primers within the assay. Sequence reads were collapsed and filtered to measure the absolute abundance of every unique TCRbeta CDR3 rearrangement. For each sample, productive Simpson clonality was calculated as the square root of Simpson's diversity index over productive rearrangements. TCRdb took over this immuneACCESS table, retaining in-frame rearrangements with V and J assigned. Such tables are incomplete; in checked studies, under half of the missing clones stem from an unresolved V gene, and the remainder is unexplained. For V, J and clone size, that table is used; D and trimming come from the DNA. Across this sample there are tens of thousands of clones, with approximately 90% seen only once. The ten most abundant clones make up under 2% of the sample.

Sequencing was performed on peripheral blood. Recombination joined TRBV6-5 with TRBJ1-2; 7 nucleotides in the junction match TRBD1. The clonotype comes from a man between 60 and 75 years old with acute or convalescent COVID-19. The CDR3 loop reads CASSQGDSYGYTF. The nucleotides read TGTGCCAGCAGCCAAGGGGACAGCTATGGCTACACCTTC.